This T cell receptor beta chain emerged from a study of T cells expressing NK-cell markers. Reanalyzing the 5' RACE reads, TCRdb keeps one entry per CDR3 protein, without DNA. This table lists 150,000 to 200,000 distinct CDR3 sequences. Per the germline V gene, CDR1 is MNHNS and CDR2 is SASEGT. The CDR3 covers 17 residues. Specimen: blood T cells: a sorted CD56 or NKG2C T cell subset, CD4+ or CD8+ T cells, or bulk PBMC T cells (not recorded which). The rearrangement links TRBV6-1 to TRBJ2-1; TCRdb gives TRBD2 as the D gene, but with no DNA this cannot be confirmed. The TCR sequence derives from a woman between 18 and 75 years old in good health. The CDR3 sequence: CASSLRLGLNSYNEQFF.